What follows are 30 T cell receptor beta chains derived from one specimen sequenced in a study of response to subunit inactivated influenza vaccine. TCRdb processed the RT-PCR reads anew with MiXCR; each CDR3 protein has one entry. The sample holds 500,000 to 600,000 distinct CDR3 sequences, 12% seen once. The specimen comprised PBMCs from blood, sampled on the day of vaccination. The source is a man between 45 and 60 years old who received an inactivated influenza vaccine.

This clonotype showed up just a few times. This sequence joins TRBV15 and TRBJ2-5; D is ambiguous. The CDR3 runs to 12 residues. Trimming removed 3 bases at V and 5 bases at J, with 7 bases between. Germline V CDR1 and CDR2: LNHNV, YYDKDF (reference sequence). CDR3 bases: TGTGCCACCAGCAGTTTCACGGAGACCCAGTACTTC. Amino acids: CATSSFTETQYF. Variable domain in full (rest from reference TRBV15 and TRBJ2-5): DAMVIQNPRYQVTQFGKPVTLSCSQTLNHNVMYWYQQKSSQAPKLLFHYYDKDFNNEADTPDNFQSRRPNTSFCFLDIRSPGLGDTAMYLCATSSFTETQYFGPGTRLLVL.

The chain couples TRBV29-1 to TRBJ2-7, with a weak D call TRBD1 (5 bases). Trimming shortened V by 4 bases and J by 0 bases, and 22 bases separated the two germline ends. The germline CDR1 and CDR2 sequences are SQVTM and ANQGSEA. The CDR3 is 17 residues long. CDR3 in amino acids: CSVGGRVTQTGSYEQYF. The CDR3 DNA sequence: TGCAGCGTTGGAGGCAGGGTGACCCAGACTGGCTCCTACGAGCAGTACTTC.

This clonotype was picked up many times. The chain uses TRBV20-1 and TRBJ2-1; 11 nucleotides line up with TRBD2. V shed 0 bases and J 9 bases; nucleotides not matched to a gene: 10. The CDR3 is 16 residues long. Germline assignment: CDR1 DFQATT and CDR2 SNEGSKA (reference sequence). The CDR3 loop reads CSARDLGRLAGGEQFF. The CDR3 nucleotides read TGCAGTGCTAGAGATCTAGGGCGGCTAGCGGGGGGTGAGCAGTTCTTC.

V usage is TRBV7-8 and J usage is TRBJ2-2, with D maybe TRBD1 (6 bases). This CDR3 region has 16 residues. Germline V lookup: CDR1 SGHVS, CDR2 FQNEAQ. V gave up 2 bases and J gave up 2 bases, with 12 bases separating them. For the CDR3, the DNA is TGTGCCAGCAGCTTATTGCGGACAGAAAACACCGGGGAGCTGTTTTTT. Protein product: CASSLLRTENTGELFF.

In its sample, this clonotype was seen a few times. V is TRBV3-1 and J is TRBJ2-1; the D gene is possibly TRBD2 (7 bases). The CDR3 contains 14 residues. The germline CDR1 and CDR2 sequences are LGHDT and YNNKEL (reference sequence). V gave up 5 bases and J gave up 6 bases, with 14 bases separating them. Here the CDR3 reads CASSSRGGLNEQFF. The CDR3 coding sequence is TGTGCCAGCAGCTCTAGGGGGGGGCTCAATGAGCAGTTCTTC.

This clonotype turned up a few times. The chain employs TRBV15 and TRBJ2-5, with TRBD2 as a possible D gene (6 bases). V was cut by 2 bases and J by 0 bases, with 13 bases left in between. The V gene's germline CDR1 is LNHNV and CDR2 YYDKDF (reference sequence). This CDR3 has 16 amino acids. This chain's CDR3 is CATSRPGLQYQETQYF. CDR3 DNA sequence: TGTGCCACCAGCAGACCGGGACTCCAGTACCAAGAGACCCAGTACTTC.

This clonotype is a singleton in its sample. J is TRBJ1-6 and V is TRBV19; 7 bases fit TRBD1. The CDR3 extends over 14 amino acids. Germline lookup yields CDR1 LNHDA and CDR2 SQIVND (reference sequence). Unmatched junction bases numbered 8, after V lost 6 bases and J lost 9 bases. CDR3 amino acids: CASRVTGRISPLHF. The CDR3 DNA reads TGTGCCAGTAGGGTGACAGGGCGGATTTCACCCCTCCACTTT.

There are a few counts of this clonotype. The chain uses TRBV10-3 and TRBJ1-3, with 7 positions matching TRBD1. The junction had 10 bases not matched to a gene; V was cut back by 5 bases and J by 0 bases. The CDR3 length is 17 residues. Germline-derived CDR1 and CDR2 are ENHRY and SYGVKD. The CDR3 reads CAISSGQRLSSGNTIYF. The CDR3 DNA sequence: TGTGCCATCAGTTCGGGACAGAGACTTAGCTCTGGAAACACCATATATTTT.

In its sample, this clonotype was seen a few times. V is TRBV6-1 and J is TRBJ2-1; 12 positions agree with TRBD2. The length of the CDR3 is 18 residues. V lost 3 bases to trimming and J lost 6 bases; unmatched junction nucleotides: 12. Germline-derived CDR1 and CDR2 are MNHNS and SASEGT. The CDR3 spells CASSDVLAGGPKINEQFF. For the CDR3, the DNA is TGTGCCAGCAGTGACGTCCTAGCGGGAGGGCCAAAAATCAATGAGCAGTTCTTC.

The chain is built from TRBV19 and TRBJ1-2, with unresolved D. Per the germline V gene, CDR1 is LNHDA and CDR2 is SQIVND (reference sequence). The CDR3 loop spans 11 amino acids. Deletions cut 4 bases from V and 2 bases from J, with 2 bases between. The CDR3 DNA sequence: TGTGCCAGTAGTACGAACTATGGCTACACCTTC. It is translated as CASSTNYGYTF.

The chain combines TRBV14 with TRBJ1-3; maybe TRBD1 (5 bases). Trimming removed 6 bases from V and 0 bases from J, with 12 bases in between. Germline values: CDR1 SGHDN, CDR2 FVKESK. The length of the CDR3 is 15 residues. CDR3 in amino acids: CASRARQTSGNTIYF. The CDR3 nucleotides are TGTGCCAGCAGGGCCAGACAGACCTCTGGAAACACCATATATTTT.

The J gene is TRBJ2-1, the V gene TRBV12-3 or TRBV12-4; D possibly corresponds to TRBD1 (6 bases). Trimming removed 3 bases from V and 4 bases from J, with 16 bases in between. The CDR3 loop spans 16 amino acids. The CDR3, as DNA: TGTGCCAGCAGTTTCCCAGGGGCGAGATTATACAATGAGCAGTTCTTC. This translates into CASSFPGARLYNEQFF.

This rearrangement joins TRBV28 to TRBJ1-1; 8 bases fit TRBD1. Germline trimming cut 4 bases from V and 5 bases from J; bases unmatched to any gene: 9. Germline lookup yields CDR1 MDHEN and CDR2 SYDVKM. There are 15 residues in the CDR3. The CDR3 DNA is TGTGCCAGCAGTTACCAGGGACAGGTGGGGACTGAAGCTTTCTTT. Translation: CASSYQGQVGTEAFF.

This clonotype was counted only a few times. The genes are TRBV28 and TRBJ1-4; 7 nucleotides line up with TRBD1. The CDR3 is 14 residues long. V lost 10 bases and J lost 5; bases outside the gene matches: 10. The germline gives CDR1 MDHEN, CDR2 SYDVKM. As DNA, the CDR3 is TGTGCCACCCGGAGACAGGGAAAAAATGAAAAACTGTTTTTT. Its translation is CATRRQGKNEKLFF.

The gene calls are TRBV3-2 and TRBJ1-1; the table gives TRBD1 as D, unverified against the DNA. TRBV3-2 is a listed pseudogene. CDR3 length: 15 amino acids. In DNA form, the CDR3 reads TGTGCCACCAGCCAAGGAAGGGGGCGAGTCACTGAAGCTTTCTTT. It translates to CATSQGRGRVTEAFF.

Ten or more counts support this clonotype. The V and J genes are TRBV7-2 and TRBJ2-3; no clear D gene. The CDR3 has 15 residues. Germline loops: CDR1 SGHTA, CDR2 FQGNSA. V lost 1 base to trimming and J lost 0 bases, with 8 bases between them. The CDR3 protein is CASSLDFASTDTQYF. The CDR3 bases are TGTGCCAGCAGCTTAGACTTTGCTAGCACAGATACGCAGTATTTT.

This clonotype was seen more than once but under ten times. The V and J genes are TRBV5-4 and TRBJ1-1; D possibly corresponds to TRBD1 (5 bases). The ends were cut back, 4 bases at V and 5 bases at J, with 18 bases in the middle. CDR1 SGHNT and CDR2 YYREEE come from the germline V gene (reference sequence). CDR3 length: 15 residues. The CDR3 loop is CASSPNLGVMTEAFF. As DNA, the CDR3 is TGTGCCAGCAGCCCTAACCTAGGGGTGATGACTGAAGCTTTCTTT.

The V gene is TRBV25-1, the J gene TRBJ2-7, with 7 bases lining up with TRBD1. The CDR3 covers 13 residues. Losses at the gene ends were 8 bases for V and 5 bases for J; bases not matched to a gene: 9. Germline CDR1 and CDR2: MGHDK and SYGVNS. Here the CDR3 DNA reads TGTGCCAGCCGAAAGGGGGCAAACCACGAGCAGTACTTC. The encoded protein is CASRKGANHEQYF.

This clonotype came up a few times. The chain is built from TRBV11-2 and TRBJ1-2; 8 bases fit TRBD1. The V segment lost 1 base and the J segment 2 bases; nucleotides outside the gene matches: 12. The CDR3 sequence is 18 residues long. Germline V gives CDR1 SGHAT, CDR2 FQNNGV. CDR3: CASSLGRQGAGGNYGYTF. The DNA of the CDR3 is TGTGCCAGCAGCTTAGGTCGGCAGGGGGCGGGGGGGAACTATGGCTACACCTTC.

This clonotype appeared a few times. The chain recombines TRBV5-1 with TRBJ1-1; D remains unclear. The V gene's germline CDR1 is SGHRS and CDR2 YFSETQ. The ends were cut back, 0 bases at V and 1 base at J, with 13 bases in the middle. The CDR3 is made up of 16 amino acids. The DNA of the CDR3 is TGCGCCAGCAGCTTGGAGGGCCCGCTCGGGAACACTGAAGCTTTCTTT. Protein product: CASSLEGPLGNTEAFF.

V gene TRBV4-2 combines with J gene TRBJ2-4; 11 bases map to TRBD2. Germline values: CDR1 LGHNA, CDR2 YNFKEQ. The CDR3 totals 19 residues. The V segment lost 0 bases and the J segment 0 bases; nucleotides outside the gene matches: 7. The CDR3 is CASSQDPSGGPIAKNIQYF. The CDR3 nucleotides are TGTGCCAGCAGCCAAGATCCTAGCGGGGGGCCCATAGCCAAAAACATTCAGTACTTC.

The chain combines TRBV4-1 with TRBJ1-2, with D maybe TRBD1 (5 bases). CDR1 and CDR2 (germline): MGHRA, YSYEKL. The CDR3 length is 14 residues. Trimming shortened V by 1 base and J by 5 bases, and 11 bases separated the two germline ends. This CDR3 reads CASSQVPGTYGYTF. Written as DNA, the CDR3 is TGCGCCAGCAGCCAAGTCCCCGGGACGTATGGCTACACCTTC.

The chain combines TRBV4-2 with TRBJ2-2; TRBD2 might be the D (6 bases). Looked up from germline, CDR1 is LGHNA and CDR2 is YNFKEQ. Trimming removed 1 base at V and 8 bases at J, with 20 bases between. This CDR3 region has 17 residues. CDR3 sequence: CASSQVPTSGLRGELFF. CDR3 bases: TGTGCCAGCAGCCAAGTCCCGACTAGTGGGTTGAGGGGGGAGCTGTTTTTT.

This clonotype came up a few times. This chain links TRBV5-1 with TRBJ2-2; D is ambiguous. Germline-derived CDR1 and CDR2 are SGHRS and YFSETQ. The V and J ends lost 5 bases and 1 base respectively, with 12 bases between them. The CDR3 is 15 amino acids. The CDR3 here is CASRGNSLNTGELFF. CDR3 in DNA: TGCGCCAGCAGAGGGAACAGTTTGAACACCGGGGAGCTGTTTTTT.

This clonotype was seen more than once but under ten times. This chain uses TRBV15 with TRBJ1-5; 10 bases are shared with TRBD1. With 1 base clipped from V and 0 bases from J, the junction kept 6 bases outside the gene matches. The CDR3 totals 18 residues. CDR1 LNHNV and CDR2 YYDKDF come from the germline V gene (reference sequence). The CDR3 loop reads CATSRGGQGMNSNQPQHF. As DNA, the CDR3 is TGTGCCACCAGCAGAGGGGGACAGGGGATGAATAGCAATCAGCCCCAGCATTTT.

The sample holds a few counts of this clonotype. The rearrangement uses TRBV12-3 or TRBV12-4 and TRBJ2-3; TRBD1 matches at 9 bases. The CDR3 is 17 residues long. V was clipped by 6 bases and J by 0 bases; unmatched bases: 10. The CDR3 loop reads CASSSPQGAESTDTQYF. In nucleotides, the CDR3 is TGTGCCAGCAGCTCGCCACAGGGGGCGGAAAGCACAGATACGCAGTATTTT.

CDR3 loop: CASSQVVSGPIDEQYF. The DNA of the CDR3 is TGTGCCAGCAGCCAAGTGGTCTCAGGGCCGATAGACGAGCAGTACTTC. The chain couples TRBV4-2 to TRBJ2-7; TRBD1 might be the D (5 bases). Germline V lookup: CDR1 LGHNA, CDR2 YNFKEQ. Trimming cost V 1 base and J 5 bases, with 18 bases left between them. The CDR3 covers 16 residues.

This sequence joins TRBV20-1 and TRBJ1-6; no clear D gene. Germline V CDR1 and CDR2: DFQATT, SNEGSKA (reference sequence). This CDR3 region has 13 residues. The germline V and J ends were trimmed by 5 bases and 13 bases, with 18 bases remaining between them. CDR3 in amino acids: CSAQVERFFPLHF. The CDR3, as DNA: TGCAGTGCTCAAGTTGAGCGGTTTTTCCCCCTCCACTTT.

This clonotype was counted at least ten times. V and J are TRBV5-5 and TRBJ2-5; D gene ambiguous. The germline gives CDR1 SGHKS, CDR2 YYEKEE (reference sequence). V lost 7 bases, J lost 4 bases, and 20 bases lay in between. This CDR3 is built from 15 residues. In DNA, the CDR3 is TGTGCCAGCCGAAGTGGATTAGAACCCACAGAGACCCAGTACTTC. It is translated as CASRSGLEPTETQYF.

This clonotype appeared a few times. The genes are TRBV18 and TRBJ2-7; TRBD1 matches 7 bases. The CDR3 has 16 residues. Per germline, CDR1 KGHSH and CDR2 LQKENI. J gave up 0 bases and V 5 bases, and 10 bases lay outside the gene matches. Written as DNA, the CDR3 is TGTGCCAGCTCATCTACAACGACAGGGTTCTCCTACGAGCAGTACTTC. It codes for CASSSTTTGFSYEQYF.